These 26 T cell receptor beta chains were all obtained from the same sample, sequenced in a study of identical twins. TCRdb used MiXCR to reprocess the 5' RACE reads, holding one entry per CDR3 protein. The profile shows roughly 480,000 distinct CDR3 sequences, approximately 25% of them singletons. The same data also went into a second study, on T cells expressing NK-cell markers.

The sequencing sample was made of CD4+ T cells sorted from blood. These receptors all stem from a woman under 30 in good health.

The chain is built from TRBV11-2 and TRBJ2-2; D remains unclear. Trimming removed 5 bases at V and 2 bases at J, with 6 bases between. This CDR3 comprises 13 residues. Germline CDR1 and CDR2: SGHAT and FQNNGV. This CDR3 reads CASSRFNTGELFF. The CDR3 DNA follows: TGTGCCAGCAGCCGATTCAACACCGGGGAGCTGTTTTTT.

The V call is TRBV29-1, the J call TRBJ2-5; 11 bases are a match to TRBD2. CDR3 size: 19 residues. The germline V gene has CDR1 SQVTM and CDR2 ANQGSEA. The V and J ends lost 0 bases and 2 bases, in that order; junction bases with no gene match: 14. The CDR3 is CSVEDQSPSGGSLQETQYF. The CDR3 DNA sequence: TGCAGCGTTGAAGATCAGTCCCCTAGCGGGGGGTCTCTACAAGAGACCCAGTACTTC.

The chain links TRBV7-9 to TRBJ2-5; 7 bases map to TRBD2. The germline gives CDR1 SEHNR, CDR2 FQNEAQ (reference sequence). The CDR3 extends over 13 amino acids. Losses at the gene ends were 5 bases for V and 3 bases for J; bases not matched to a gene: 3. The CDR3 spells CASSPRGEETQYF. In DNA, the CDR3 is TGTGCCAGCAGCCCTCGGGGGGAAGAGACCCAGTACTTC.

This rearrangement joins TRBV27 to TRBJ1-5; D remains ambiguous. The CDR3 runs 12 residues. V dropped 3 bases and J dropped 3 bases, with 3 bases sitting between them. Per the germline V gene, CDR1 is MNHEY and CDR2 is SMNVEV (reference sequence). CDR3 DNA sequence: TGTGCCAGCAGTTTTAACAATCAGCCCCAGCATTTT. Residues: CASSFNNQPQHF.

The genes are TRBV6-4 and TRBJ2-3; D gene unclear. The CDR3 covers 13 residues. V was pared by 4 bases and J by 5 bases, with 10 bases between. Germline V gene data show CDR1 as MRHNA and CDR2 as SNTAGT. The CDR3 loop reads CASSAGREDTQYF. CDR3 sequence (DNA): TGTGCCAGCAGTGCAGGTCGCGAAGATACGCAGTATTTT.

This chain uses TRBV12-3 or TRBV12-4 with TRBJ2-1; D ambiguous. The CDR3 totals 12 residues. The ends were cut back, 4 bases at V and 6 bases at J, with 7 bases in the middle. The CDR3 here is CASSSKGNEQFF. The CDR3, as DNA: TGTGCCAGCAGTTCGAAGGGCAATGAGCAGTTCTTC.

This clonotype turned up a few times. The chain couples TRBV2 to TRBJ1-5, with a possible D match to TRBD1 (6 bases). Germline CDR1 SNHLY, CDR2 FYNNEI. V was trimmed by 7 bases and J by 7 bases, leaving 14 bases between them. The CDR3 runs 13 residues. The CDR3 is CASTRDRNQPQHF. CDR3 bases: TGTGCCAGCACCCGAGACAGGAACCAGCCCCAGCATTTT.

This clonotype was seen more than once but under ten times. The chain couples TRBV10-3 to TRBJ2-1; possible D gene TRBD1, 7 bases. V shed 6 bases and J shed 8 bases, with 23 bases lying between them. Germline CDR1 is ENHRY and CDR2 is SYGVKD. The CDR3 runs 16 residues. This chain's CDR3 is CAIRGGQRNGGHEQFF. Written as DNA, the CDR3 is TGTGCCATCAGGGGGGGACAGCGTAACGGGGGTCATGAGCAGTTCTTC.

This clonotype was observed a few times. The chain employs TRBV14 and TRBJ2-3, with D unclear. Germline lookup yields CDR1 SGHDN and CDR2 FVKESK. Trimming removed 2 bases from V and 6 bases from J, with 6 bases in between. This CDR3 comprises 12 residues. The CDR3 reads CASSQWADTQYF. The CDR3 coding sequence is TGTGCCAGCAGCCAATGGGCCGATACGCAGTATTTT.

This chain connects TRBV29-1 to TRBJ2-7, with D possibly called TRBD1 or TRBD2 (5 bases each). V was clipped by 4 bases and J by 2 bases, with 15 bases between them. Looked up from germline, CDR1 is SQVTM and CDR2 is ANQGSEA. The CDR3 sequence is 14 residues long. This CDR3 is CSVGRPGAAYEQYF. CDR3 in DNA: TGCAGCGTTGGTAGGCCCGGGGCGGCCTACGAGCAGTACTTC.

This clonotype was recorded a few times. V and J are TRBV3-1 and TRBJ2-7; 10 bases line up with TRBD2. Germline CDR1 is LGHDT and CDR2 is YNNKEL (reference sequence). The CDR3 loop spans 17 amino acids. V trimming: 4 bases; J trimming: 5 bases; junction bases outside the gene matches: 14. The CDR3 bases are TGTGCCAGCAGCCGGGATAGAACTAGCGGGACGCAAAACGAGCAGTACTTC. Translation: CASSRDRTSGTQNEQYF.

The rearrangement joins TRBV30 to TRBJ2-5; 10 positions agree with TRBD2. The CDR3 runs to 15 residues. Germline V gives CDR1 GTSNPN, CDR2 SVGIG (reference sequence). The V and J ends lost 2 bases and 3 bases, in that order; junction bases with no gene match: 6. CDR3 residues: CAWSPGLAKEETQYF. In DNA, the CDR3 is TGTGCCTGGAGTCCGGGACTAGCGAAAGAAGAGACCCAGTACTTC.

The V gene is TRBV12-3 or TRBV12-4, the J gene TRBJ2-5; 11 bases fit TRBD2. The V segment lost 6 bases and the J segment 6 bases; nucleotides outside the gene matches: 15. This CDR3 is built from 17 residues. The DNA of the CDR3 is TGTGCCAGCAGCCCAACTCAACTAGCGGGAGATGGAAAGACCCAGTACTTC. Amino acid sequence: CASSPTQLAGDGKTQYF.

This chain joins TRBV2 and TRBJ2-1; 7 bases fit TRBD2. Germline V gene sequence: CDR1 SNHLY, CDR2 FYNNEI. V lost 10 bases to trimming and J lost 3 bases; unmatched junction nucleotides: 9. The CDR3 runs 14 residues. CDR3 DNA sequence: TGTGCCACCCCACGAGCTAGCGGCTACAATGAGCAGTTCTTC. It yields the protein CATPRASGYNEQFF.

A few counts support this clonotype. The J gene is TRBJ2-3, the V gene TRBV20-1; no firm D call. Trimming shortened V by 6 bases and J by 0 bases, and 16 bases separated the two germline ends. Germline V lookup: CDR1 DFQATT, CDR2 SNEGSKA (reference sequence). The CDR3 has 15 residues. CDR3 sequence: CSAAPLSGSTDTQYF. In nucleotides, the CDR3 is TGCAGTGCCGCCCCCCTCTCGGGCAGCACAGATACGCAGTATTTT.

This clonotype has at least ten counts. This chain links TRBV12-3 or TRBV12-4 with TRBJ2-1; D gene unclear. Trimming removed 7 bases from V and 3 bases from J, with 13 bases in between. The CDR3 length is 14 residues. The CDR3 loop is CASTPRPGYNEQFF. DNA for the CDR3: TGTGCCAGCACCCCAAGACCGGGCTACAATGAGCAGTTCTTC.

V and J are TRBV7-9 and TRBJ2-1, with D possibly matching TRBD2 (6 bases). V was pared by 5 bases and J by 8 bases, with 22 bases between. Germline-derived CDR1 and CDR2 are SEHNR and FQNEAQ (reference sequence). The CDR3 spans 16 residues. CDR3 loop: CASSTNPGGAVDEQFF. In DNA, the CDR3 is TGTGCCAGCAGCACTAACCCCGGGGGAGCAGTCGATGAGCAGTTCTTC.

The table lists this clonotype with a few counts. The CDR3 is CASSLTAVSWGEQFF. CDR3 DNA sequence: TGTGCCAGCAGTTTAACAGCGGTGTCCTGGGGGGAGCAGTTCTTC. V is TRBV12-3 or TRBV12-4 and J is TRBJ2-1; D could derive from TRBD1 or TRBD2 (5 bases each). The CDR3 runs to 15 residues. The V gene lost 2 bases and the J gene lost 10 bases, with 18 bases spanning the gap.

This clonotype was seen only a few times. The chain employs TRBV5-1 and TRBJ1-1, with TRBD1 as a possible D gene (6 bases). The ends were cut back, 8 bases at V and 10 bases at J, with 21 bases in the middle. Germline V gene sequence: CDR1 SGHRS, CDR2 YFSETQ. This CDR3 contains 13 residues. CDR3 in DNA: TGCGCCAGTACCCTCGGGGGCGAAGGTAGAGCTTTCTTT. Residues: CASTLGGEGRAFF.

This clonotype has more than one count but fewer than ten. The rearrangement joins TRBV12-3 or TRBV12-4 to TRBJ2-7, with a possible D match to TRBD2 (6 bases). The CDR3 spans 16 residues. Trimming left V 4 bases short and J 2 bases short, with 18 bases between. The CDR3 loop is CASSSLAHSRTYEQYF. The CDR3 bases are TGTGCCAGCAGTTCCCTAGCGCATTCTAGGACCTACGAGCAGTACTTC.

DNA for the CDR3: TGTGCCAGCAGTTGGATACAGGGGTCCAACGTCCTGACTTTC. Amino acid sequence: CASSWIQGSNVLTF. The chain joins TRBV27 to TRBJ2-6; 7 bases are a match to TRBD1. CDR1 and CDR2 (germline): MNHEY, SMNVEV (reference sequence). V gave up 4 bases and J gave up 8 bases; unmatched junction bases: 5. CDR3 size: 14 residues.

This clonotype was observed a handful of times. The rearrangement joins TRBV20-1 to TRBJ2-6; D might be TRBD1 or TRBD2, each matching 6 bases. CDR3 length: 15 amino acids. The germline V gene encodes CDR1 DFQATT and CDR2 SNEGSKA (reference sequence). V gave up 0 bases and J gave up 2 bases, with 8 bases separating them. CDR3 loop: CSAREGGPGANVLTF. Written as DNA, the CDR3 is TGCAGTGCTAGAGAGGGGGGCCCTGGGGCCAACGTCCTGACTTTC.

This clonotype occurred a few times. The genes are TRBV15 and TRBJ2-7, with 7 bases fitting TRBD2. Unmatched junction bases numbered 5, after V lost 0 bases and J lost 3 bases. CDR3 length: 15 residues. The germline gives CDR1 LNHNV, CDR2 YYDKDF (reference sequence). The CDR3 sequence: CATSREGGDRYEQYF. The CDR3 DNA reads TGTGCCACCAGCAGAGAGGGGGGGGATCGCTACGAGCAGTACTTC.

This clonotype was counted only a few times. The chain recombines TRBV11-1 with TRBJ2-3; D is ambiguous. The V gene lost 5 bases and the J gene lost 6 bases, with 9 bases spanning the gap. This CDR3 comprises 12 residues. Germline loops: CDR1 SGHAT, CDR2 FQDESV (reference sequence). The CDR3 loop reads CASSPQYDTQYF. In DNA form, the CDR3 reads TGTGCCAGCAGCCCCCAGTACGATACGCAGTATTTT.

This clonotype was detected a few times. V and J are TRBV20-1 and TRBJ1-3; unclear D gene. This CDR3 comprises 12 residues. Looked up from germline, CDR1 is DFQATT and CDR2 is SNEGSKA (reference sequence). Trimming took 0 bases from V and 7 from J, leaving 7 bases between them. CDR3 residues: CSARDDRNTIYF. Written as DNA, the CDR3 is TGCAGTGCTAGAGACGATCGGAACACCATATATTTT.

The chain links TRBV12-3 or TRBV12-4 to TRBJ1-3; D possibly corresponds to TRBD1 (5 bases). V was pared by 6 bases and J by 0 bases, with 9 bases between. The CDR3 loop spans 14 amino acids. The CDR3, as DNA: TGTGCCAGCAGGCCAGGGAGCTCTGGAAACACCATATATTTT. It translates to CASRPGSSGNTIYF.